These T cell receptor beta chains were read from a single sample in a study of T cell responses to AZD1222 COVID-19 vaccine. Libraries were prepared by immunoSEQ multiplex PCR; TCRdb keeps only in-frame clonotypes and omits some of them. Counted here are around 130,000 clones, under 95% occurring once; the ten biggest clones make up 3.1%. Sequenced material: peripheral blood, taken on day 0 of AZD1222 vaccination. The source of these receptors is an adult in good health. Both conserved end residues are part of each CDR3. A D gene is named only where the DNA matches it firmly. The listing skips clone size in some rows; elsewhere it reads once, few, many or a size class.

J: TRBJ1-4; D: .; V: TRBV21-1; size: .; DNA: TGTGCCACAGGGGGCAGGACAGGGAACGAAAAACTGTTTTTT; CDR3: CATGGRTGNEKLFF
J: TRBJ1-2; D: TRBD1; V: TRBV7-2; size: .; DNA: TGTGCCAGCAGCCCCTGGACAGGATACTATGGCTACACCTTC; CDR3: CASSPWTGYYGYTF
J: TRBJ1-1; D: .; V: TRBV29-1; size: once; DNA: TGCAGCCCCTGGGCGGGGGTTGGGCAGGGCTATCGTGAAGCTTTCTTT; CDR3: CSPWAGVGQGYREAFF
J: TRBJ2-5; D: .; V: TRBV5-1; size: .; DNA: TGCGCCAGCAGCTTGGCTCTCCAAGAGACCCAGTACTTC; CDR3: CASSLALQETQYF
J: TRBJ1-6; D: .; V: TRBV27; size: .; DNA: TGTGCCAGCAGTAAACAGGGCTGGGGCTCCTATAATTCACCCCTCCACTTT; CDR3: CASSKQGWGSYNSPLHF
J: TRBJ1-2; D: .; V: TRBV28; size: .; DNA: TGTGCCAGCAGCCTACCTGGGGAGGGAGTTAACTATGGCTACACCTTC; CDR3: CASSLPGEGVNYGYTF
J: TRBJ1-5; D: .; V: TRBV5-1; size: .; DNA: TGCGCCAGCAGCTTGGCCAATGGTGTAAGCAATCAGCCCCAGCATTTT; CDR3: CASSLANGVSNQPQHF
J: TRBJ1-5; D: .; V: TRBV25-1; size: .; DNA: TGTGCCAGCAGTGACAACCTACACGGGCCCCAGCATTTT; CDR3: CASSDNLHGPQHF
J: TRBJ1-5; D: TRBD1; V: TRBV30; size: once; DNA: TGTGCCTGGGGGACAGGGGATCATCAGCCCCAGCATTTT; CDR3: CAWGTGDHQPQHF
J: TRBJ2-5; D: TRBD2; V: TRBV7-2; size: .; DNA: TGTGCCAGCAGCTTGGGCGGGAGGGAGACCCAGTACTTC; CDR3: CASSLGGRETQYF
J: TRBJ2-7; D: TRBD1; V: TRBV5-1; size: .; DNA: TGCGCCAGCAGCGAGGAGACAGGGGGCAGGTCTGAGCAGTACTTC; CDR3: CASSEETGGRSEQYF
J: TRBJ2-7; D: .; V: TRBV28; size: .; DNA: TGTGCCAGCAGCCTGGAGGCCTACGAGCAGTACTTC; CDR3: CASSLEAYEQYF
J: TRBJ2-7; D: .; V: TRBV20-1; size: .; DNA: TGCAGTGCTAGTTCAGGGAACGAGCAGTACTTC; CDR3: CSASSGNEQYF
J: TRBJ1-3; D: TRBD1; V: TRBV7-8; size: .; DNA: TGTGCCAGCAGCCCCCGGACAGGCCCCTCTGGAAACACCATATATTTT; CDR3: CASSPRTGPSGNTIYF
J: TRBJ1-2; D: .; V: TRBV7-9; size: .; DNA: TGTGCCAGCAGCTTAAGCGGGGGTACAGGCTATGGCTACACCTTC; CDR3: CASSLSGGTGYGYTF
J: TRBJ2-7; D: .; V: TRBV6-5; size: .; DNA: TGTGCCAGCACCAAGGGATACGAGCAGTACTTC; CDR3: CASTKGYEQYF
J: TRBJ1-1; D: .; V: TRBV20-1; size: .; DNA: TGCAGTGCTAGTGGGCAGCTTATGAACACTGAAGCTTTCTTT; CDR3: CSASGQLMNTEAFF
J: TRBJ1-2; D: TRBD1; V: TRBV29-1; size: .; DNA: TGCAGCGTTGTGGACAGGGGGGTAAGGGGCTACACCTTC; CDR3: CSVVDRGVRGYTF
J: TRBJ2-7; D: .; V: TRBV6-5; size: .; DNA: TGTGCCAGCAGTTACTCTACAGGGATCGAGCAGTACTTC; CDR3: CASSYSTGIEQYF
J: TRBJ2-1; D: .; V: TRBV7-9; size: .; DNA: TGTGCCAGCAGCCCTCTTGGGAGCAGCTACAATGAGCAGTTCTTC; CDR3: CASSPLGSSYNEQFF
J: TRBJ2-1; D: .; V: TRBV5-1; size: .; DNA: TGCGCCAGCAGCTTTCTGGGGGGCGATGAGCAGTTCTTC; CDR3: CASSFLGGDEQFF
J: TRBJ2-2; D: .; V: TRBV5-4; size: .; DNA: TGTGCCAGCAGCCCATCTGGGACACGTGAGACCGGGGAGCTGTTTTTT; CDR3: CASSPSGTRETGELFF
J: TRBJ2-3; D: TRBD2; V: TRBV7-8; size: .; DNA: TGTGCCAGCAGCTCGCCGGGACTAGCGGGAGAGGTTTCAGATACGCAGTATTTT; CDR3: CASSSPGLAGEVSDTQYF
J: TRBJ2-7; D: TRBD1; V: TRBV19; size: .; DNA: TGTGCCAGTAGAACCGGGACAGGGGGCAAGCAGTACTTC; CDR3: CASRTGTGGKQYF
J: TRBJ2-7; D: .; V: TRBV28; size: .; DNA: TGTGCCAGCAGTTTCGGCGACTACGAGCAGTACTTC; CDR3: CASSFGDYEQYF